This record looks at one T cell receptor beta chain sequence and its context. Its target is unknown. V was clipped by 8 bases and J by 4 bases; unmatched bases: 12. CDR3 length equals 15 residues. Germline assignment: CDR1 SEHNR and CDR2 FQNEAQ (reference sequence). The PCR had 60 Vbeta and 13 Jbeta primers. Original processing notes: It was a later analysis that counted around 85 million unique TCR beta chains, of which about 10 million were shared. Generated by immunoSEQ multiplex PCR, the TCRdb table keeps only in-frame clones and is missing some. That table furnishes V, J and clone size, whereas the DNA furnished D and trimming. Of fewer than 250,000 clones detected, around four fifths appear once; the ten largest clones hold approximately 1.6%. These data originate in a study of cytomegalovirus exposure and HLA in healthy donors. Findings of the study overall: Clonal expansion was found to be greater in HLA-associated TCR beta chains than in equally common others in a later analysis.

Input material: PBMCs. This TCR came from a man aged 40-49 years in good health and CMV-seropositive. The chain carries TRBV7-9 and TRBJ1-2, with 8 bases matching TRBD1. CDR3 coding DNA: TGTGCCAGCGGTCTCCAAGACAGGGGCCTCTATGGCTACACCTTC. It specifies CASGLQDRGLYGYTF.